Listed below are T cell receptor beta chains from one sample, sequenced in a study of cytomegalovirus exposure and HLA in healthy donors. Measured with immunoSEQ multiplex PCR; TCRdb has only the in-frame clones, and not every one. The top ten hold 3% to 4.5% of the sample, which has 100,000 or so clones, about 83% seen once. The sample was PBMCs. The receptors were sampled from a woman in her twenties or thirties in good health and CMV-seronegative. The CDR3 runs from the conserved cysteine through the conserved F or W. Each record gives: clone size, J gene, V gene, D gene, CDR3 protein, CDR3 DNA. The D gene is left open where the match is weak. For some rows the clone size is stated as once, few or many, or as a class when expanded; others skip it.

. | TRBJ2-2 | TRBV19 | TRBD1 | CASSIPPGGTGGPGELFF | TGTGCCAGTAGTATACCCCCGGGGGGGACAGGGGGCCCCGGGGAGCTGTTTTTT
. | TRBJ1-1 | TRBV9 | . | CASSVTYSTEAFF | TGTGCCAGCAGCGTAACTTATAGCACTGAAGCTTTCTTT
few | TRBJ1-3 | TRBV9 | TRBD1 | CASSVTGTGQGNTIYF | TGTGCCAGCAGCGTCACCGGGACAGGGCAAGGAAACACCATATATTTT
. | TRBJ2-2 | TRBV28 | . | CASSFQGYTGELFF | TGTGCCAGCAGTTTCCAGGGGTACACCGGGGAGCTGTTTTTT
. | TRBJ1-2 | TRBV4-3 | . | CASSRGRGPYGYTF | TGCGCCAGCAGCCGGGGGAGGGGCCCCTATGGCTACACCTTC
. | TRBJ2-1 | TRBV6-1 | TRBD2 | CASSELAGAGEQFF | TGTGCCAGCAGTGAGCTAGCGGGAGCTGGTGAGCAGTTCTTC
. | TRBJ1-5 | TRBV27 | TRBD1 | CASSFEGGANQPQHF | TGTGCCAGCAGTTTTGAAGGGGGCGCCAATCAGCCCCAGCATTTT
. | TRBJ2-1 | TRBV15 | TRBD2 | CATSVRTSMAEQFF | TGTGCCACCAGCGTACGGACTAGCATGGCTGAGCAGTTCTTC
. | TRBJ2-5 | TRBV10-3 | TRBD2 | CAISDRASGGKETQYF | TGTGCCATCAGTGACAGGGCTAGCGGGGGGAAAGAGACCCAGTACTTC
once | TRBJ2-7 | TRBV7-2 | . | CASSLATGAYEQYF | TGTGCCAGCAGCTTAGCCACCGGAGCCTACGAGCAGTACTTC
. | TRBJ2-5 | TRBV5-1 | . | CASSLTGGAETQYF | TGCGCCAGCAGCTTGACGGGGGGCGCCGAGACCCAGTACTTC
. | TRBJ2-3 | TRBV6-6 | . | CASRGSGSSTDTQYF | TGTGCCAGCAGAGGGAGCGGGTCTAGCACAGATACGCAGTATTTT
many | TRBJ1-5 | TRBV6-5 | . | CASSYGVGGQPQHF | TGTGCCAGCAGTTATGGGGTGGGGGGTCAGCCCCAGCATTTT
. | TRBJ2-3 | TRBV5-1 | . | CASSPGATDTQYF | TGCGCCAGCAGCCCGGGAGCCACAGATACGCAGTATTTT
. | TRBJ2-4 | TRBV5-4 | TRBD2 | CASSTQGGGGIQYF | TGTGCCAGCAGCACACAGGGCGGGGGGGGCATTCAGTACTTC
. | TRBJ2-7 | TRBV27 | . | CASSLSGAGREQYF | TGTGCCAGCAGTTTATCGGGCGCCGGCCGAGAGCAGTACTTC
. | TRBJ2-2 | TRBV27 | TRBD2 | CASSSARGSRGELFF | TGTGCCAGCAGTTCCGCGCGGGGGTCACGCGGGGAGCTGTTTTTT
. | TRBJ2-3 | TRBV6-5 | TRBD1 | CASRRDSYTDTQYF | TGTGCCAGCAGACGGGACAGCTACACAGATACGCAGTATTTT
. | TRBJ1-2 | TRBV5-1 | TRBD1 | CASSLERDRQYSGYTF | TGCGCCAGCAGCTTGGAGAGGGACAGGCAGTATAGTGGCTACACCTTC
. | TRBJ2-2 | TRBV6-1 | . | CASSRDRYGELFF | TGTGCCAGCAGTAGAGACAGATACGGGGAGCTGTTTTTT
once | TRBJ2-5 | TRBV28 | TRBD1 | CASSPGQGIRETQYF | TGTGCCAGCAGTCCGGGACAGGGGATTAGGGAGACCCAGTACTTC
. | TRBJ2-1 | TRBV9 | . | CASSVGGPARNEQFF | TGTGCCAGCAGCGTAGGAGGGCCAGCTCGAAATGAGCAGTTCTTC
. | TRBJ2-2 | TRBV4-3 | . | CASSQDLKNGISGELFF | TGCGCCAGCAGCCAAGATCTGAAGAACGGGATTTCCGGGGAGCTGTTTTTT
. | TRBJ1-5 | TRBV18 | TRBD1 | CASSPRTGVNQPQHF | TGTGCCAGCTCACCCCGGACAGGGGTCAATCAGCCCCAGCATTTT
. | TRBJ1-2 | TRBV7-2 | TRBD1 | CASSPHSGTGDGYTF | TGTGCCAGCAGCCCGCACTCTGGGACAGGGGATGGCTACACCTTC
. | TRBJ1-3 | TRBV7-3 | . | CASIKITAGSSGNTIYF | TGTGCCAGCATCAAAATCACAGCGGGTAGCTCTGGAAACACCATATATTTT
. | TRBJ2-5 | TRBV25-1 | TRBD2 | CASNPPGGETQYF | TGTGCCAGCAATCCGCCCGGGGGGGAGACCCAGTACTTC
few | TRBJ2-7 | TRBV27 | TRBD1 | CASSLGQGIYEQYF | TGTGCCAGCAGTTTGGGACAGGGGATCTACGAGCAGTACTTC
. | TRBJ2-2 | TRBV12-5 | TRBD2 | CASGLTLGGLTLSNTGELFF | TGTGCTAGTGGTTTGACCCTGGGGGGGTTAACTTTATCGAACACCGGGGAGCTGTTTTTT
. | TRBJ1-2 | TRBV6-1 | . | CASAKDRPSLGYTF | TGTGCCAGTGCTAAAGACAGGCCTTCACTTGGCTACACCTTC
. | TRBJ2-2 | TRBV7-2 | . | CASSFGAVGTGELFF | TGTGCCAGCAGCTTTGGCGCGGTCGGCACCGGGGAGCTGTTTTTT